A selection of T cell receptor beta chains follows, all from one sample in a study of T cell changes during pregnancy in multiple sclerosis. Using immunoSEQ multiplex PCR, the repertoire was profiled, and TCRdb retains in-frame clones only, with some absent. The table includes fewer than 85,000 clones, over 85% detected once. This sample comprised peripheral blood, obtained in the second trimester of pregnancy. Receptor source: a female donor with multiple sclerosis, enrolled in a pregnancy study. Each CDR3 is given with its conserved first and last residue.

>TRBJ2-3|15|TRBV18
CASSPLAGAEDTQYF
>TRBJ1-3|16|TRBV5-6
CASSLGGPNSGNTIYF
>TRBJ1-3|15|TRBV19
CASSLTSSSGNTIYF
>TRBJ2-1|12|TRBV25-1
CASSEGSVEQFF
>TRBJ1-5|13|TRBV5-5
CASSRESNQPQHF
>TRBJ2-3|17|TRBV2
CASSEALGDRGQDTQYF
>TRBJ2-1|13|TRBV6-1
CASPGTGGFEQFF
>TRBJ1-6|14|TRBV4-3
CASSQDRQTSPLHF
>TRBJ1-4|15|TRBV2
CASRSSDREGEKLFF
>TRBJ2-7|15|TRBV5-1
CASSLRAGGAYEQYF
>TRBJ1-2|14|TRBV28
CASIPVGGIYGYTF
>TRBJ2-7|14|TRBV5-4
CASSLEPTSGSQYF
>TRBJ1-1|13|TRBV5-1
CASSLIRGTEAFF
>TRBJ1-6|15|TRBV4-3
CASSQSINFNSPLHF
>TRBJ1-3|17|TRBV6-4
CASSGGQRRSSGNTIYF
>TRBJ2-7|15|TRBV5-4
CASRTGKKTPYEQYF
>TRBJ2-7|13|TRBV10-2
CASREDSSYEQYF
>TRBJ1-1|16|TRBV27
CASSPTAPTGGLEAFF
>TRBJ2-3|13|TRBV6-1
CASGQGWVDTQYF
>TRBJ2-7|14|TRBV19
CASRAGGDAYEQYF
>TRBJ2-7|14|TRBV23-1
CASGPGLYSYEQYF
>TRBJ1-2|16|TRBV9
CASSGTTGAANYGYTF
>TRBJ1-2|12|TRBV27
CASSTGQGGYTF
>TRBJ1-2|15|TRBV7-9
CASSWVDRGGNGYTF
>TRBJ1-6|16|TRBV27
CASRTGGNSYNSPLHF
>TRBJ2-7|14|TRBV7-8
CASSPNRGPYEQYF
>TRBJ1-5|16|TRBV6-6
CASSPFPQGEAQPQHF
>TRBJ1-5|12|TRBV18
CASSGQVGTQHF
>TRBJ1-3|18|TRBV18
CASSPLAPQGLNGNTIYF
>TRBJ1-4|13|TRBV28
CATSEGTVEKLFF
>TRBJ2-7|11|TRBV7-2
CASSLLGYPNF
>TRBJ2-5|16|TRBV7-9
CASSLDWVAGQETQYF
>TRBJ1-4|16|TRBV7-2
CASSPGPGQVKEKLFF
>TRBJ1-2|18|TRBV19
CASSINPGQGAMVGGYTF
>TRBJ2-1|16|TRBV5-5
CASSSTSGDFYNEQFF
>TRBJ2-5|16|TRBV7-8
CASSDRDRGNRETQYF
>TRBJ2-1|16|TRBV5-1
CASSLRQGGSYNEQFF
>TRBJ1-3|16|TRBV19
CASTIRGFSSGNTIYF
>TRBJ1-2|13|TRBV28
CASSLSGGRGYTF
>TRBJ1-1|13|TRBV18
CASSLRVIDEAFF
>TRBJ2-7|17|TRBV9
CASSVGPRTGGSYEQYF
>TRBJ1-2|19|TRBV7-2
CASSLSTQGALDFYSGYTF
>TRBJ2-2|20|TRBV5-1
CASSSLRQGARKPNTGELFF
>TRBJ2-1|13|TRBV10-3
CAISKRDSNEQFF
>TRBJ1-5|17|TRBV28
CASSPSGQGTGNQPQHF
>TRBJ2-2|14|TRBV6-5
CASTQTGPTGELFF
>TRBJ1-2|14|TRBV5-6
CASSLGQGVHGYTF
>TRBJ1-1|13|TRBV30
CAWSRTPNTEAFF
>TRBJ1-4|12|TRBV2
CASSGGSEKLFF
>TRBJ2-1|13|TRBV10-2
CASSWGRAGEQFF
>TRBJ2-1|15|TRBV5-4
CASSLGAASFNEQFF
>TRBJ2-4|13|TRBV5-8
CASSFGRGNIQYF
>TRBJ2-3|15|TRBV2
CATGTSPLSTDTQYF
>TRBJ1-2|14|TRBV27
CASSPTWTGNGYTF
>TRBJ2-2|15|TRBV18
CASSTSGSGTGELFF
>TRBJ2-3|13|TRBV5-4
CASSFSAADTQYF
>TRBJ2-7|15|TRBV5-5
CASSGGGTRAYEQYF
>TRBJ2-3|16|TRBV19
CASRISGRAAGDTQYF
>TRBJ2-3|13|TRBV25-1
CASSSGSRNTQYF
>TRBJ1-2|15|TRBV5-6
CASSQSPTMIFGYTF